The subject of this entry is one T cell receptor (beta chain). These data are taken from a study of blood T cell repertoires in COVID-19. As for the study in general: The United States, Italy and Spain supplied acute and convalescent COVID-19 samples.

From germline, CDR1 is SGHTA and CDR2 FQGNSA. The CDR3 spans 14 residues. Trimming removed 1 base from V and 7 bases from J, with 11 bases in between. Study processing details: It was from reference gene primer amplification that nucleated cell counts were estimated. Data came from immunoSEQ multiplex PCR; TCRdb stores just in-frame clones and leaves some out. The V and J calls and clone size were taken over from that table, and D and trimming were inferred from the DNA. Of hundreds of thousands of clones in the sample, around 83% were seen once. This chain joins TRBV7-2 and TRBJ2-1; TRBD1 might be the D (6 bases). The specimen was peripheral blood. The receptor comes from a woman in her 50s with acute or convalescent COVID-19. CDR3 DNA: TGTGCCAGCAGCTTAGTTACAGGGCGAAATGAGCAGTTCTTC. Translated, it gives CASSLVTGRNEQFF.